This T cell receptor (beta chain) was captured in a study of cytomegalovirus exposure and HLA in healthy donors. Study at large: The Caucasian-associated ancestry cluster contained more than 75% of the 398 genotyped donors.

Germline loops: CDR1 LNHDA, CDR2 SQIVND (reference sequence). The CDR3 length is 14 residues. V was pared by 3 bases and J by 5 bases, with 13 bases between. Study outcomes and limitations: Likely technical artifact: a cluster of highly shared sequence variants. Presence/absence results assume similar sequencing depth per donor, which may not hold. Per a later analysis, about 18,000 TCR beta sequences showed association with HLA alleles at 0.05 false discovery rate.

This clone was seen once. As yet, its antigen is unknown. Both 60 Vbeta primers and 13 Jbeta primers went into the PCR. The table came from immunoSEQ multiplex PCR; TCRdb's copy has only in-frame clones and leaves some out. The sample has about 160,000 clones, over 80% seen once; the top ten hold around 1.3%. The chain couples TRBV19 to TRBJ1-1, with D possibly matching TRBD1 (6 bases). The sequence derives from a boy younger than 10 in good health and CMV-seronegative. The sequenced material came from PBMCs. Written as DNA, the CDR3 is TGTGCCAGTAGTATCACCCTACAGGGTACTGAAGCTTTCTTT. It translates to CASSITLQGTEAFF.